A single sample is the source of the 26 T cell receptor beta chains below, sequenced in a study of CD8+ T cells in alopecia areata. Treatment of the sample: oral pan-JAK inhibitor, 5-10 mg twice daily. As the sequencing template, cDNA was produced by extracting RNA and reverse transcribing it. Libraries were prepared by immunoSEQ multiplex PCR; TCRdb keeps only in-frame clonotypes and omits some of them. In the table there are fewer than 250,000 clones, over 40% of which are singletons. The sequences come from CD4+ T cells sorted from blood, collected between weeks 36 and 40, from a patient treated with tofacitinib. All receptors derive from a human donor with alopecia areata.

This chain's CDR3 is CASSLDGRSTDTQYF. As DNA, the CDR3 is TGTGCCAGCAGCTTAGATGGCCGCAGCACAGATACGCAGTATTTT. The chain uses TRBV11-3 and TRBJ2-3; no definite D call. V was clipped by 0 bases and J by 0 bases, with 7 bases between them. Germline V lookup: CDR1 SGHNT, CDR2 YENEEA. This CDR3 has 15 amino acids.

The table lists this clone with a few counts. The CDR3 reads CASSLGPNYGYTF. CDR3 nucleotides: TGTGCCAGCAGCCTGGGACCGAACTATGGCTACACCTTC. The chain carries TRBV7-2 and TRBJ1-2, with D tentatively TRBD1 (5 bases). The CDR3 sequence is 13 residues long. Germline assignment: CDR1 SGHTA and CDR2 FQGNSA. With 5 bases removed from V and 2 bases from J, the gap between germline ends came to 9 bases. Together with reference TRBV7-2 and TRBJ1-2, the CDR3 gives the full variable domain: GAGVSQSPSNKVTEKGKDVELRCDPISGHTALYWYRQSLGQGLEFLIYFQGNSAPDKSGLPSDRFSAERTGGSVSTLTIQRTQQEDSAVYLCASSLGPNYGYTFGSGTRLTVV.

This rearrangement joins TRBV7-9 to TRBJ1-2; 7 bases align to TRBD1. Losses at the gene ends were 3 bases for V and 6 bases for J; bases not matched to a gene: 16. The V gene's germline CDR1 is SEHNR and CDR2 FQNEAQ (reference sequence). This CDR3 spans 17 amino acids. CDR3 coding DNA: TGTGCCAGCAGCTTTACAGGAACAGGGGCGATTTCGGATGGCTACACCTTC. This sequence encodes CASSFTGTGAISDGYTF.

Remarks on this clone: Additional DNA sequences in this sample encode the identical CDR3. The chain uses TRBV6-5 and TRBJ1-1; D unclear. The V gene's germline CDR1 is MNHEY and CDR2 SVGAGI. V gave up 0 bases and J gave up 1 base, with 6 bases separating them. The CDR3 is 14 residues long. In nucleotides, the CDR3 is TGTGCCAGCAGTTACTCACCCGGGAACACTGAAGCTTTCTTT. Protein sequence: CASSYSPGNTEAFF.

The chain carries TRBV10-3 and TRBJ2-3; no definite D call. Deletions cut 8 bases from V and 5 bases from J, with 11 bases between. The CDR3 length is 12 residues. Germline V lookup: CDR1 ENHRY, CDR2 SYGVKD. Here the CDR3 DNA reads TGTGCCATCTCATCCACCGGAGATACGCAGTATTTT. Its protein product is CAISSTGDTQYF.

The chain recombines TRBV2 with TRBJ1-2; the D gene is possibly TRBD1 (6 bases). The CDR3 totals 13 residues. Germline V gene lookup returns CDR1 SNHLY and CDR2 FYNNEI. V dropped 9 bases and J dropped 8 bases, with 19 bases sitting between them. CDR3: CARGTGPDGGYTF. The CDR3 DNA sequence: TGTGCCAGGGGTACAGGGCCAGACGGGGGCTACACCTTC.

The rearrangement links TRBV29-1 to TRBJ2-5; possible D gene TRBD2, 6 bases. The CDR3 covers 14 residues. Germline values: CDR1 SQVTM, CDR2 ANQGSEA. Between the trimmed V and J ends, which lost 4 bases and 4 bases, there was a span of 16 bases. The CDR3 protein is CSVALASAIETQYF. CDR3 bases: TGCAGCGTTGCCCTAGCGTCCGCAATAGAGACCCAGTACTTC.

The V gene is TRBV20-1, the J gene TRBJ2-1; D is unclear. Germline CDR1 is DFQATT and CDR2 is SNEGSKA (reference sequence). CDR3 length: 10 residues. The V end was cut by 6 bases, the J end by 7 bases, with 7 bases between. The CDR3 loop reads CSAFWNEQFF. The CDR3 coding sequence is TGCAGTGCGTTCTGGAATGAGCAGTTCTTC.

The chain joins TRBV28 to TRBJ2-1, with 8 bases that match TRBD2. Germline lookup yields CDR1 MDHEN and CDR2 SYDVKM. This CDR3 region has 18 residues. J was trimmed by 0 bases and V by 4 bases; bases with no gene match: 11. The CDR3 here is CASSSPPLSGTSYNEQFF. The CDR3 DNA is TGTGCCAGCAGTTCTCCCCCACTTAGCGGGACCTCCTACAATGAGCAGTTCTTC. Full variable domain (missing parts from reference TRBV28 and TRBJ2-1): DVKVTQSSRYLVKRTGEKVFLECVQDMDHENMFWYRQDPGLGLRLIYFSYDVKMKEKGDIPEGYSVSREKKERFSLILESASTNQTSMYLCASSSPPLSGTSYNEQFFGPGTRLTVL.

The CDR3 bases are TGCGCCAGCAGCTTGGGTTTTGGGACCCCTAATCCCCAGCATTTT. Translation: CASSLGFGTPNPQHF. This sequence joins TRBV5-1 and TRBJ1-5, with D possibly TRBD1 on 5 matching bases. Germline CDR1 reads SGHRS; CDR2 reads YFSETQ. The CDR3 is 15 residues long. V was shortened by 0 bases and J by 10 bases, with 17 bases between the two germline ends. Complete variable domain (other parts from reference TRBV5-1 and TRBJ1-5): KAGVTQTPRYLIKTRGQQVTLSCSPISGHRSVSWYQQTPGQGLQFLFEYFSETQRNKGNFPGRFSGRQFSNSRSEMNVSTLELGDSALYLCASSLGFGTPNPQHFGDGTRLSIL.

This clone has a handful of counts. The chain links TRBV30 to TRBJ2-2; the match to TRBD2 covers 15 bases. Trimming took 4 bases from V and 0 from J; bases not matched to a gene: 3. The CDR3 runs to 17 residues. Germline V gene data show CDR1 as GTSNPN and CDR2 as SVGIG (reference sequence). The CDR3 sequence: CAWIGTSGRTNTGELFF. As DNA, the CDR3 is TGTGCCTGGATTGGGACTAGCGGGAGGACGAACACCGGGGAGCTGTTTTTT.

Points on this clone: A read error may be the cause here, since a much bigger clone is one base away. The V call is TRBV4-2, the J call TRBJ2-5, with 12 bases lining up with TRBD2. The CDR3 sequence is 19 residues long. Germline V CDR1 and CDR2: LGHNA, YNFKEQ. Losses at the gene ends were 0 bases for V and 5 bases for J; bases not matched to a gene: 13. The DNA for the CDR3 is TGTGCCAGCAGCCAAGATCAGGCTAGCGGGAGGGCCGGGGAGGAGACCCAGTACTTC. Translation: CASSQDQASGRAGEETQYF.

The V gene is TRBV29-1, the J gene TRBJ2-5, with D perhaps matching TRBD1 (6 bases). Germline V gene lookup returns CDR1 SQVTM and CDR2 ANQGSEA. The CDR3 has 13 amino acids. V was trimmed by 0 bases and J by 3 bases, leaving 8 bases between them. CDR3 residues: CSVEETGKETQYF. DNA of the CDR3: TGCAGCGTTGAAGAAACAGGGAAAGAGACCCAGTACTTC.

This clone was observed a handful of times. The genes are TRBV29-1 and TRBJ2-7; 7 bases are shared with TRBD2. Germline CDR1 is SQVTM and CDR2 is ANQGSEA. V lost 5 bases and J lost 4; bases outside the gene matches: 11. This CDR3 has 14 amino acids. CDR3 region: CSVQVGLAVYEQYF. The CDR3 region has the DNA TGCAGCGTTCAAGTGGGGCTAGCGGTATACGAGCAGTACTTC.

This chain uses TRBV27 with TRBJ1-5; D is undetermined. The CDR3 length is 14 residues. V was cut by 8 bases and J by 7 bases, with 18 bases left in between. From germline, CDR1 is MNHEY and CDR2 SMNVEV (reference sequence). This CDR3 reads CASAPDWGGQPQHF. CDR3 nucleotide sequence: TGTGCCAGCGCACCGGATTGGGGTGGCCAGCCCCAGCATTTT.

The CDR3 coding sequence is TGTGCCGGGCAAATCGGGGATTTCTATGGCTACACCTTC. Amino acid sequence: CAGQIGDFYGYTF. The chain combines TRBV30 with TRBJ1-2, with unresolved D. V lost 8 bases, J lost 4 bases, and 17 bases lay in between. The V gene's germline CDR1 is GTSNPN and CDR2 SVGIG (reference sequence). This CDR3 spans 13 amino acids.

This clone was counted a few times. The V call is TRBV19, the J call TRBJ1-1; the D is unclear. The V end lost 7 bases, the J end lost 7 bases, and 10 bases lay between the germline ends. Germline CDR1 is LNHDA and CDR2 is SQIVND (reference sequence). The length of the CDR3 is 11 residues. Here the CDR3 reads CASTGMGEAFF. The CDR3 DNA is TGTGCCAGTACGGGGATGGGTGAAGCTTTCTTT. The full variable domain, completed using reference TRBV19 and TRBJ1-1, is DGGITQSPKYLFRKEGQNVTLSCEQNLNHDAMYWYRQDPGQGLRLIYYSQIVNDFQKGDIAEGYSVSREKKESFPLTVTSAQKNPTAFYLCASTGMGEAFFGQGTRLTVV.

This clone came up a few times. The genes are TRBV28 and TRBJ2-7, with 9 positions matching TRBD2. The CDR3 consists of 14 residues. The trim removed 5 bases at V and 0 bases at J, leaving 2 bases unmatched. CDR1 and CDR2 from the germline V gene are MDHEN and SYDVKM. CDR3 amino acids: CASSGAGGSYEQYF. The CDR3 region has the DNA TGTGCCAGCAGTGGAGCGGGGGGCTCCTACGAGCAGTACTTC.

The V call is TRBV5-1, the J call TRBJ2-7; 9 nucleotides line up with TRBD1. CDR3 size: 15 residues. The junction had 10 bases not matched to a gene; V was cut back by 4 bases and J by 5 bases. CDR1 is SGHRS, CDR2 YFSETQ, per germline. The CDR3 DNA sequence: TGCGCCAGCAGCCAGGGACAGGGTTTGAACGACGAGCAGTACTTC. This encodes CASSQGQGLNDEQYF.

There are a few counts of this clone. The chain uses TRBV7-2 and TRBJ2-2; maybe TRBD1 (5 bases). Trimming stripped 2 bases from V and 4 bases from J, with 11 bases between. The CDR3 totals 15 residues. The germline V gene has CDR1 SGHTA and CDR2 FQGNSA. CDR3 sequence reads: CASSLTWGGTGELFF. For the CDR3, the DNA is TGTGCCAGCAGCTTAACCTGGGGCGGCACCGGGGAGCTGTTTTTT.

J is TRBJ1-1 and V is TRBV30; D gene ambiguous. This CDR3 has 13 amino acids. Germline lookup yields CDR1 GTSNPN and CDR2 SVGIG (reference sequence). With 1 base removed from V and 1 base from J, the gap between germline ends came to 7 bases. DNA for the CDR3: TGTGCCTGGAGTGGGACGGCGAACACTGAAGCTTTCTTT. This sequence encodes CAWSGTANTEAFF. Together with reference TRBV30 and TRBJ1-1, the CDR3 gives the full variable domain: SQTIHQWPATLVQPVGSPLSLECTVEGTSNPNLYWYRQAAGRGLQLLFYSVGIGQISSEVPQNLSASRPQDRQFILSSKKLLLSDSGFYLCAWSGTANTEAFFGQGTRLTVV.

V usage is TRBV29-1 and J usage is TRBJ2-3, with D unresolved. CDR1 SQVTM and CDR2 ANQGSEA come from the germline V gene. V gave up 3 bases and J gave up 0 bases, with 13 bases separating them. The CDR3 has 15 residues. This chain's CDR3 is CSVEARRASTDTQYF. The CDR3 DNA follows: TGCAGCGTTGAGGCGCGAAGAGCTAGCACAGATACGCAGTATTTT.

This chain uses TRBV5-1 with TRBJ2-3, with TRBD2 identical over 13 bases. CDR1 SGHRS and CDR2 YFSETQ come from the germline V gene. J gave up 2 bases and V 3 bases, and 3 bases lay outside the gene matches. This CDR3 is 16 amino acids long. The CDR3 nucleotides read TGCGCCAGCAGCTGGGGACTAGCGGGACCCACAGATACGCAGTATTTT. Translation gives CASSWGLAGPTDTQYF.

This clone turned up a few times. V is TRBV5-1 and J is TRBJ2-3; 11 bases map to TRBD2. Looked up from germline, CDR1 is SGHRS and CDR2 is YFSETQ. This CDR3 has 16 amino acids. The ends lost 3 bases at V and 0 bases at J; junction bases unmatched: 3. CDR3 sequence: CASSWGLAESTDTQYF. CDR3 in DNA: TGCGCCAGCAGCTGGGGACTAGCGGAGAGCACAGATACGCAGTATTTT.

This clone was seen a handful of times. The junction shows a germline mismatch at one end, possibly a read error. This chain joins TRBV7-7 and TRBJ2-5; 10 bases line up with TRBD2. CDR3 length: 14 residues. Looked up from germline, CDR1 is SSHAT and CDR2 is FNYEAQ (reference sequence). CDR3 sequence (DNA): TGTGCTAGCAGCCAAGCGGGAGGGCAAGAGACCCAGTACTTC. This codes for CASSQAGGQETQYF.

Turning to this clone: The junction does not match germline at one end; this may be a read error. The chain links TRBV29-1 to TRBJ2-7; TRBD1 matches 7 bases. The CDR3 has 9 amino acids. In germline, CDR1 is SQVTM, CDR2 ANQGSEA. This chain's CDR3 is CSVMGQPSF. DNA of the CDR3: TGCAGCGTCATGGGACAGCCGAGCTTC.